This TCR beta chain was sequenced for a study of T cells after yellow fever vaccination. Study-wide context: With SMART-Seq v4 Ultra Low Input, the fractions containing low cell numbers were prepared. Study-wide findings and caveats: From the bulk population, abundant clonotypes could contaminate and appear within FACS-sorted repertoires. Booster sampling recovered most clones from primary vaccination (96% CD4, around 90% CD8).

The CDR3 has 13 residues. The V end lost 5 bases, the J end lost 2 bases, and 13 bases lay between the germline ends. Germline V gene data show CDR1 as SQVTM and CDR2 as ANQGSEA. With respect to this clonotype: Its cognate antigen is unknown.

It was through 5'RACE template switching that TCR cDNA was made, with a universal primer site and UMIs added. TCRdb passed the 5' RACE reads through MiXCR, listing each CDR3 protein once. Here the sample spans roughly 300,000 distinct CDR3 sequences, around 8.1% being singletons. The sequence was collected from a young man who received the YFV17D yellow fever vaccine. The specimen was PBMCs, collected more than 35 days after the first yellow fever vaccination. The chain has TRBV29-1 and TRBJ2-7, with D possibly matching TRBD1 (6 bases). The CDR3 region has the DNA TGCAGCGTTAGCCGGGACACCCCCTACGAGCAGTACTTC. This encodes CSVSRDTPYEQYF.